This TCR beta chain is drawn from a study of blood T cell repertoires in COVID-19. Turning to the study itself: PBMCs, B-cell-depleted T cells, or T cells provided the cDNA or gDNA that made up the material.

Libraries were prepared by immunoSEQ multiplex PCR; TCRdb keeps only in-frame clonotypes and omits some of them. The sample lists 150,000 to 200,000 clones, about four fifths seen once, with around 12% in the top ten. The V segment lost 4 bases and the J segment 5 bases; nucleotides outside the gene matches: 16. Germline lookup yields CDR1 LNHDA and CDR2 SQIVND (reference sequence). This CDR3 has 18 residues. J is TRBJ2-7 and V is TRBV19; 11 positions match TRBD2. This TCR derives from a woman older than 75 with COVID-19, enrolled during active disease. Sequences were obtained from peripheral blood. The chain's CDR3 is CASSTAEIRTSGLHEQYF. For the CDR3, the DNA is TGTGCCAGTAGTACCGCCGAGATAAGGACTAGCGGGTTACACGAGCAGTACTTC.